This T cell receptor beta chain was recovered during a study of early T cells in non-severe SARS-CoV-2 infection. Whole-study context: With bulk RNA from unsorted whole blood as input, sequencing yielded unpaired chains.

J lost 0 bases, V lost 1 base, and 8 bases had no gene match. CDR1 and CDR2 from the germline V gene are SGHVS and FNYEAQ. The CDR3 totals 19 residues. Each CDR3 protein gets one entry after TCRdb re-called the 5' RACE reads with MiXCR. Here the sample spans 50,000 to 65,000 distinct CDR3 sequences, about 8% being singletons. The rearrangement joins TRBV7-6 to TRBJ2-2; TRBD2 aligns across 10 bases. The material was whole blood, obtained at baseline. This receptor was obtained from an adult who was a healthcare worker with PCR-confirmed SARS-CoV-2 infection or an uninfected control (not recorded which). CDR3 sequence: CASSLVAGGPFANTGELFF. The CDR3 bases are TGTGCCAGCAGCTTAGTAGCGGGAGGCCCCTTCGCGAACACCGGGGAGCTGTTTTTT.